The present T cell receptor (beta chain) was sequenced within a study of OX40 agonist ivuxolimab in advanced cancers. In terms of the full investigation: The costimulatory receptor OX40 (CD134) was targeted by ivuxolimab, a fully human IgG2 agonistic monoclonal antibody. Intravenous ivuxolimab was administered to patients every 2 weeks at six dose levels: 0.01, 0.1, 0.3, 1.5, 3 and 10 mg/kg. Of the approximately 50 dose-escalation patients, hepatocellular carcinoma was present in around 20, melanoma in approximately 15, renal cell carcinoma in 9 and head and neck cancer in 9. In the dose-escalation cohort, about four fifths of patients were male, and the mean age was 60 years with a range of roughly 20 to 79. Patients were allowed to have had prior anti-PD-1, anti-PD-L1 or anti-CTLA-4 therapy, and approximately 37% of the dose-escalation patients had been treated with checkpoint inhibitors. Partial responses were achieved by three dose-escalation patients, of whom one had hepatocellular carcinoma and two had cutaneous melanoma. Peripheral TCRbeta sequencing aimed to test whether ivuxolimab altered TCR sequence diversity and caused clonal T-cell expansion. The paper reports the monotherapy dose-escalation portion (N of about 47 patients) of the phase I ivuxolimab trial.

In regard to this clone: Its antigen is currently not known. Base qualities are not provided; no much larger clone lies one nucleotide away.

To sequence the TCRbeta CDR3 region, genomic DNA was isolated from the sorted cells. The immunoSEQ Assay was used for sequencing of TCRbeta CDR3 regions. TCRdb retrieved this table from immuneACCESS and kept in-frame rearrangements only. Not all clones are present; in checked studies, unresolved V genes account for under half, and no reason is known for the remainder. The sample contains around 85,000 clones, under 95% of them found a single time. Together, the top ten hold under 2% of the sample. Findings and caveats that apply to the study as a whole: Partial responders in the 0.1-3.0 mg/kg groups had among the lowest normalized peripheral clonal expansion, especially among CD8+ T cells. Low levels of normalized T-cell clonal expansion were also shown by some nonresponding patients. Clonal expansion of both CD4+ and CD8+ blood T cells was observed from baseline to week 6 at doses 0.1 to 3.0 mg/kg. On average, CD8+ T cells showed more expanded clones than CD4+ T cells after ivuxolimab. The antigen specificity of the clonally expanded peripheral T cells was not determined.

Trimming at the junction amounts to 1 base on V and 4 bases on J, and the germline ends lie 12 bases apart. In the germline V gene, CDR1 corresponds to SGHNT and CDR2 to YENEEA. The CDR3 goes from the cysteine to the phenylalanine over 15 residues. Only the CDR3 part of the read is kept: 45 bases, read in frame from the first base. The trial excluded patients who had a history of autoimmune disease or were on systemic immunosuppression. Peripheral blood for TCR sequencing was collected from all dose cohorts at baseline, on cycle 4 day 1, and on cycle 7 day 1. The samples were drawn from a first-in-human, open-label, multicenter phase I dose-escalation trial of ivuxolimab. Adults with locally advanced or metastatic melanoma, renal cell carcinoma, hepatocellular carcinoma or head and neck squamous cell carcinoma were enrolled in the trial. CD4+ and CD8+ T cells were sorted separately from peripheral blood before TCR sequencing.

The sample in question was CD4+ or CD8+ T cells sorted from blood, obtained in a trial of the OX40 agonist ivuxolimab. The rearranged chain carries TRBV11-3 and TRBJ2-3, and the D gene may be TRBD1, 6 bases matching. This TCR was sampled from an adult with an advanced solid tumor such as melanoma, head and neck, liver or kidney cancer. CDR3 region: CASSLGQDRADTQYF. At the DNA level, the sequence is TGTGCCAGCAGCTTAGGACAGGACCGCGCAGATACGCAGTATTTT. Extended through the reference TRBV11-3 and TRBJ2-3 proteins, this CDR3 yields the full variable domain: EAGVVQSPRYKIIEKKQPVAFWCNPISGHNTLYWYLQNLGQGPELLIRYENEEAVDDSQLPKDRFSAERLKGVDSTLKIQPAELGDSAVYLCASSLGQDRADTQYFGPGTRLTVL.